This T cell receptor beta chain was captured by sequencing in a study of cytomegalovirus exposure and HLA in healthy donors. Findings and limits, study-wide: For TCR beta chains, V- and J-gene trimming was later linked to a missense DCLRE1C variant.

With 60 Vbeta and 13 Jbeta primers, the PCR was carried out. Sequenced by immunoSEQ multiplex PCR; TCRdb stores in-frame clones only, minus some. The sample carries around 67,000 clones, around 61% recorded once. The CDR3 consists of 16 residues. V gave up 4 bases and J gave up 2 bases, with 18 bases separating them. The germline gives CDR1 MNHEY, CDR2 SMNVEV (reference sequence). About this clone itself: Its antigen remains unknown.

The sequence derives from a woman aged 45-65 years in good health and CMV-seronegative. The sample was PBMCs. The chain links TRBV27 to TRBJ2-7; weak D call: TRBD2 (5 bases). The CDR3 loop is CASSSLGSQGTYEQYF. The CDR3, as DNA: TGTGCCAGCAGTTCGTTGGGGAGTCAAGGTACCTACGAGCAGTACTTC.